This T cell receptor (beta chain) was found in a study of blood T cell repertoires in COVID-19. Study-wide context: Specimens from acute and convalescent COVID-19 originated in the United States, Italy and Spain.

Data came from immunoSEQ multiplex PCR; TCRdb stores just in-frame clones and leaves some out. Of fewer than 200,000 clones in the sample, roughly 80% were seen once. The sequencing input was peripheral blood. This clonotype was obtained from a man aged 60-69 years with acute or convalescent COVID-19.

CDR3: CASSLGGGSGANVLTF. The CDR3 DNA reads as TGTGCCAGCAGCTTAGGGGGGGGCTCTGGGGCCAACGTCCTGACTTTC. This chain joins TRBV11-2 and TRBJ2-6, with 7 bases identical to TRBD2. The CDR3 has 16 amino acids. The ends lost 1 base at V and 0 bases at J; junction bases unmatched: 0. CDR1 is SGHAT and CDR2 is FQNNGV in the germline V gene.